These 7 T cell receptor beta chains were all obtained from the same sample, sequenced in a study of T cell changes during pregnancy in multiple sclerosis (dated by TCRdb to between 2017 and 2020). The receptor library was made with the immunoSEQ multiplex PCR assay. TCRdb took over this immuneACCESS table, retaining in-frame rearrangements with V and J assigned. Such tables are incomplete; in checked studies, under half of the missing clones stem from an unresolved V gene, and the remainder is unexplained. The sample table contains about 49,000 clones; only one count was recorded for around 90% of them. Approximately 5% of the sample is held by the ten biggest clonotypes. The sequences come from peripheral blood, collected after pregnancy. The receptors derive from a female donor in good health, enrolled as a control in a pregnancy study.

This CDR3 reads CASSFSDRPSNQPQHF. The CDR3, as DNA: TGTGCCAGCAGTTTCTCGGACAGGCCTAGCAATCAGCCCCAGCATTTT. The rearrangement links TRBV28 to TRBJ1-5; 7 bases agree with TRBD1. The germline gives CDR1 MDHEN, CDR2 SYDVKM. This CDR3 has 16 residues. J was trimmed by 0 bases and V by 3 bases; bases with no gene match: 5.

The V and J genes are TRBV9 and TRBJ1-3, with TRBD1 identical over 10 bases. Germline V CDR1 and CDR2: SGDLS, YYNGEE. V was pared by 4 bases and J by 0 bases, with 4 bases of the junction left unmatched. The CDR3 spans 16 residues. The CDR3 nucleotides are TGTGCCAGCAGCTTGGACAGGGGGTTCTCTGGAAACACCATATATTTT. This codes for CASSLDRGFSGNTIYF.

The count of this clone is one. The CDR3 spells CASSLNVAGAGETQYF. The CDR3 bases are TGCGCCAGCAGCTTGAACGTAGCGGGAGCTGGGGAGACCCAGTACTTC. This chain uses TRBV5-1 with TRBJ2-5, with 9 bases lining up with TRBD2. The CDR3 runs 16 residues. V trimming: 1 base; J trimming: 5 bases; junction bases outside the gene matches: 9. The V gene's germline CDR1 is SGHRS and CDR2 YFSETQ.

V is TRBV5-4 and J is TRBJ2-7; a weak D match, TRBD1 (5 bases). CDR3 length: 16 amino acids. CDR1 is SGHNT and CDR2 is YYREEE in the germline V gene (reference sequence). The V gene lost 3 bases and the J gene lost 1 base, with 17 bases spanning the gap. The CDR3 loop reads CASSSRRWTNSYEQYF. The CDR3 coding sequence is TGTGCCAGCAGCTCCCGGCGCTGGACAAATTCCTACGAGCAGTACTTC.

The chain employs TRBV27 and TRBJ1-5; 7 nucleotides align to TRBD1. This CDR3 has 15 amino acids. Trimming removed 3 bases from V and 5 bases from J; junction bases left unmatched: 7. The germline V gene has CDR1 MNHEY and CDR2 SMNVEV (reference sequence). The CDR3 reads CASSLGGRGHQPQHF. The CDR3 DNA is TGTGCCAGCAGTTTGGGGGGAAGGGGGCATCAGCCCCAGCATTTT.

The rearrangement joins TRBV28 to TRBJ1-6; D may be TRBD1 (5 bases). This CDR3 comprises 15 residues. Germline V CDR1 and CDR2: MDHEN, SYDVKM. V was clipped by 5 bases and J by 0 bases, with 8 bases between them. The CDR3 loop is CASSPGHSYNSPLHF. In nucleotides, the CDR3 is TGTGCCAGCAGTCCAGGGCACTCCTATAATTCACCCCTCCACTTT.

This sequence joins TRBV5-1 and TRBJ1-1; D ambiguous. Germline lookup yields CDR1 SGHRS and CDR2 YFSETQ. This CDR3 is built from 14 residues. The V and J ends lost 0 bases and 1 base respectively, with 7 bases between them. The CDR3 bases are TGCGCCAGCAGCTTGGCCCGCGAGAACACTGAAGCTTTCTTT. It encodes CASSLARENTEAFF. Using reference TRBV5-1 and TRBJ1-1 for the parts outside the CDR3, the full variable domain is KAGVTQTPRYLIKTRGQQVTLSCSPISGHRSVSWYQQTPGQGLQFLFEYFSETQRNKGNFPGRFSGRQFSNSRSEMNVSTLELGDSALYLCASSLARENTEAFFGQGTRLTVV.